This T cell receptor beta chain was found in a study of long-term antiretroviral therapy in people with HIV. The assay, immunoSEQ v3.0, was run at survey level. TCRdb keeps only in-frame clones here, not all; method: immunoSEQ multiplex PCR. The sample consists of more than 35,000 clones, 75% to 90% of them appearing once. Study-wide points: Controls showed broader CDR3 length ranges than did the HIV repertoires. Transplant donor controls retained higher diversity, though diversity increased after ART. The study lacked data on ART adherence, viral resistance or therapy changes.

Each donor provided at least one pre-ART PBMC sample and at least two post-ART PBMC samples. Comment on this clone: Its antigen remains unknown.

The V and J ends lost 3 bases and 4 bases respectively, with 14 bases between them. The CDR3 length is 15 residues. The germline V gene encodes CDR1 SGHTA and CDR2 FQGNSA. J is TRBJ2-3 and V is TRBV7-2, with D possibly called TRBD1 or TRBD2 (5 bases each). The receptor comes from a man younger than 35 with HIV. Sample: unsorted PBMCs, taken 1.5 years after starting antiretroviral therapy. DNA for the CDR3: TGTGCCAGCAGCTTGCAGGGCGGAGGCGCAGATACGCAGTATTTT. This gives the protein CASSLQGGGADTQYF.